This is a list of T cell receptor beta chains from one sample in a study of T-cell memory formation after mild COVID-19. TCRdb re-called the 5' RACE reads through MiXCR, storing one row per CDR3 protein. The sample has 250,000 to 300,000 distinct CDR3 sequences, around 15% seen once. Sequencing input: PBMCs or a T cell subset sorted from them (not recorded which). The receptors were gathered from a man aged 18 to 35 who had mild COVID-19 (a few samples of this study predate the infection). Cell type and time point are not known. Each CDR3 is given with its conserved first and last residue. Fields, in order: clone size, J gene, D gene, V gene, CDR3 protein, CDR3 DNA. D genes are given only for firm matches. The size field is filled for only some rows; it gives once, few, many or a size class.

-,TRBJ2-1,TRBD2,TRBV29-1,CSVDLRGGGYEQFF,TGCAGCGTTGATCTGCGGGGGGGCGGCTATGAGCAGTTCTTC
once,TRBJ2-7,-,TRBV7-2,CASSLVTTAYEQYF,TGTGCCAGCAGCTTAGTGACAACCGCCTACGAGCAGTACTTC
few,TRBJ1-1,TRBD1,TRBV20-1,CSARDLDGTAETEAFF,TGCAGTGCTAGAGATCTCGACGGGACAGCAGAAACTGAAGCTTTCTTT
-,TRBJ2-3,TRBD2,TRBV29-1,CSATSGGTQYF,TGCAGCGCAACGAGCGGGGGTACGCAGTATTTT
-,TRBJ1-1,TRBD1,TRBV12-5,CASGSGTVLNTEAFF,TGTGCTAGTGGTTCCGGGACAGTGTTGAACACTGAAGCTTTCTTT
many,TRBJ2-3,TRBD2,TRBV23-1,CASSQGSGETDTQYF,TGCGCCAGCAGTCAAGGTAGCGGGGAGACAGATACGCAGTATTTT
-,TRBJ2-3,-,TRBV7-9,CASSPGTLDSTDTQYF,TGTGCCAGCAGCCCCGGGACCCTAGATAGCACAGATACGCAGTATTTT
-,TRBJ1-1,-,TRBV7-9,CASSLASTGNTEAFF,TGTGCCAGCAGCTTAGCTAGTACGGGGAACACTGAAGCTTTCTTT
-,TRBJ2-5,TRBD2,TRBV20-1,CSARGRGARETQYF,TGCAGTGCTAGAGGGCGGGGGGCCCGAGAGACCCAGTACTTC
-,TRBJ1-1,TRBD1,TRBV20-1,CSARSDRGAEAFF,TGCAGTGCTAGGTCGGACAGGGGTGCTGAAGCTTTCTTT
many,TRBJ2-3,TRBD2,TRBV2,CASGQERESTDTQYF,TGTGCCAGCGGGCAGGAGCGGGAAAGCACAGATACGCAGTATTTT
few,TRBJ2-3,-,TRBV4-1,CASRRTGGTFEWRTDTQYF,TGCGCCAGCAGACGAACCGGGGGAACCTTCGAGTGGCGCACAGATACGCAGTATTTT
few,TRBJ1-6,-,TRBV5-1,CASSLERAQTSPLHF,TGCGCCAGCAGCTTGGAAAGGGCCCAGACCTCACCCCTCCACTTT
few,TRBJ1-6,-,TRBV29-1,CSVEEGANSPLHF,TGCAGCGTTGAAGAGGGGGCTAATTCACCCCTCCACTTT
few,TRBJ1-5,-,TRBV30,CAWSWQGDQPQHF,TGTGCCTGGAGTTGGCAGGGAGATCAGCCCCAGCATTTT
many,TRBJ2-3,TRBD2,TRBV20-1,CSARAGVAGALTAQYF,TGCAGTGCTAGAGCGGGAGTAGCGGGGGCCCTGACGGCGCAGTATTTT
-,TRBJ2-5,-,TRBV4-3,CASSQAQIPSETQYF,TGCGCCAGCAGCCAAGCCCAAATCCCTTCAGAGACCCAGTACTTC
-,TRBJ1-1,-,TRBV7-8,CASSFLGPPNTEAFF,TGTGCCAGCAGCTTCCTGGGGCCCCCGAACACTGAAGCTTTCTTT
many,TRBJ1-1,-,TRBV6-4,CASSESENTEAFF,TGTGCCAGCAGTGAATCGGAGAACACTGAAGCTTTCTTT
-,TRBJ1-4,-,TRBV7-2,CASSFNSPPNEKLFF,TGTGCCAGCAGCTTTAACTCCCCCCCGAATGAAAAACTGTTTTTT
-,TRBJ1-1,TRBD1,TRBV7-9,CASSITGGTEAFF,TGTGCCAGCAGTATCACAGGGGGCACTGAAGCTTTCTTT
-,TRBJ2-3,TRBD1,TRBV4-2,CASSQGQGWTDTQYF,TGTGCCAGCAGCCAAGGACAGGGCTGGACAGATACGCAGTATTTT
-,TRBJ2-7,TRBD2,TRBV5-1,CASSLDTSGGSYEQYF,TGCGCCAGCAGCCTTGATACTAGCGGGGGCTCCTACGAGCAGTACTTC
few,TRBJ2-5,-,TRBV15,CATPPAPETQYF,TGTGCCACCCCGCCCGCGCCTGAGACCCAGTACTTC
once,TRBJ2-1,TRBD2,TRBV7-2,CASEAGLADLSSYNEQFF,TGTGCCAGCGAAGCGGGACTAGCGGACCTGAGCTCCTACAATGAGCAGTTCTTC
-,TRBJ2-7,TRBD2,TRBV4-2,CAPGRGPRASGGGRYCEQYF,TGTGCCCCGGGGCGGGGCCCTAGGGCTAGCGGGGGAGGACGGTATTGCGAGCAGTACTTC
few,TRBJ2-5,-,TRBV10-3,CAISDGSQETQYF,TGTGCCATCAGTGACGGCAGCCAAGAGACCCAGTACTTC
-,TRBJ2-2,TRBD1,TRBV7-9,CASSRDSYTGELFF,TGTGCCAGCAGCCGGGACAGCTACACCGGGGAGCTGTTTTTT
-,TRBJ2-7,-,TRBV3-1,CASSRGGPAEQYF,TGTGCCAGCAGCCGCGGTGGGCCGGCCGAGCAGTACTTC
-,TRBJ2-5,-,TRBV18,CASSPLGSGETQYF,TGTGCCAGCTCACCACTGGGAAGCGGAGAGACCCAGTACTTC
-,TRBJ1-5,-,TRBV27,CASSLFPAQPQHF,TGTGCCAGCAGTTTATTTCCGGCTCAGCCCCAGCATTTT
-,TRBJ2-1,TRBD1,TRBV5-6,CASSRFQQPGQGNNEQFF,TGTGCCAGCAGCCGATTTCAGCAACCGGGACAGGGAAACAATGAGCAGTTCTTC
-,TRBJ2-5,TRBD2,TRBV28,CASSPWTSGGAKLETQYF,TGTGCCAGCAGTCCGTGGACTAGCGGGGGGGCTAAGCTGGAGACCCAGTACTTC
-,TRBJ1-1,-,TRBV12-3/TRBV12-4,CASSFGRAFF,TGTGCCAGCAGTTTCGGGAGGGCTTTCTTT
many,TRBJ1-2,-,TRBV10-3,CAISESIEDGYTF,TGTGCCATCAGTGAGTCGATAGAGGATGGCTACACCTTC
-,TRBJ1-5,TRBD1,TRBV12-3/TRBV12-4,CASSMGQLNQPQHF,TGTGCCAGCAGCATGGGACAGCTCAATCAGCCCCAGCATTTT
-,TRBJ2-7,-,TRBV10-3,CAITASTLGGYEQYF,TGTGCCATCACCGCTTCCACGCTAGGGGGCTACGAGCAGTACTTC
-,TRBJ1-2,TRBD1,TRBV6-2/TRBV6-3,CASSTGGLYGYTF,TGTGCCAGCAGTACAGGGGGCTTATATGGCTACACCTTC
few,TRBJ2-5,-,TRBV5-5,CASSFPPSGYF,TGTGCCAGCAGCTTCCCTCCGTCCGGGTACTTC
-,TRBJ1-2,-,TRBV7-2,CASSQDRSHYGYTF,TGTGCCAGCAGTCAAGACAGGAGCCACTATGGCTACACCTTC
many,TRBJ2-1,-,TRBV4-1,CASSHPAAGFGGRQFF,TGCGCCAGCAGCCACCCCGCGGCAGGGTTTGGGGGCCGGCAGTTCTTC
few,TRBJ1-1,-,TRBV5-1,CASSTGLNTEAFF,TGCGCCAGCAGCACAGGGCTAAACACTGAAGCTTTCTTT
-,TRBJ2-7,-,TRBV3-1,CASSLSRGYDEQYF,TGTGCCAGCAGTCTCAGTCGGGGGTACGACGAGCAGTACTTC
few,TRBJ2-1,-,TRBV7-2,CASAGRVNNEQFF,TGTGCCAGCGCAGGCCGCGTTAACAATGAGCAGTTCTTC
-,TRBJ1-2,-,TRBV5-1,CASSLDRGGDGYTF,TGCGCCAGCAGCTTGGATCGAGGAGGGGATGGCTACACCTTC
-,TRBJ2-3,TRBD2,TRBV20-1,CSARARGGVRTDTQYF,TGCAGTGCTAGAGCCCGGGGGGGAGTTAGGACAGATACGCAGTATTTT
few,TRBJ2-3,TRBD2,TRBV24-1,CATSGIESGLVSDTQYF,TGTGCCACCAGTGGAATCGAGTCGGGACTAGTCTCAGATACGCAGTATTTT
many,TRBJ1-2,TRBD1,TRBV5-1,CASSVQQGADYGYTF,TGCGCCAGCAGCGTTCAACAGGGGGCTGACTATGGCTACACCTTC